This T cell receptor (beta chain) appears in the sequencing data of a study of OX40 agonist ivuxolimab in advanced cancers. The wider study: Aged about 20 to 85 with a mean of 60 years, they were 82.7% male. Patients with prior anti-PD-1, anti-PD-L1 or anti-CTLA-4 therapy were eligible; 40% to 45% had some.

Profiling relied on immunoSEQ multiplex PCR, and the TCRdb table lists in-frame clones only, not all of them. The sample records some 42,000 clones, 82% being singletons. This CDR3 contains 15 residues. V was pared by 0 bases and J by 0 bases, with 1 base of the junction left unmatched. Germline CDR1 SGHNT, CDR2 YYREEE (reference sequence). This material consisted of CD4+ or CD8+ T cells sorted from blood, taken in a trial of the OX40 agonist ivuxolimab. The origin of this receptor is an adult with an advanced solid tumor such as melanoma, head and neck, liver or kidney cancer. The genes are TRBV5-4 and TRBJ2-7; 9 nucleotides line up with TRBD1. DNA of the CDR3: TGTGCCAGCAGCTTGGGACAGGGGGACTCCTACGAGCAGTACTTC. This translates into CASSLGQGDSYEQYF.